These 13 T cell receptor beta chains share one sample of origin, sequenced in a study of T cell responses to AZD1222 COVID-19 vaccine. The protocol was immunoSEQ multiplex PCR, while the TCRdb copy is restricted to in-frame clones and leaves out a portion. Here the sample spans around 110,000 clones, almost 95% being singletons. Sequencing was performed on peripheral blood, taken 28 days after the second AZD1222 dose. The receptors derive from an adult who received the AZD1222 COVID-19 vaccine.

The chain uses TRBV13 and TRBJ2-5, with D unclear. This CDR3 has 15 residues. Germline assignment: CDR1 PRHDT and CDR2 FYEKMQ (reference sequence). The V end was cut by 2 bases, the J end by 4 bases, with 14 bases between. CDR3 loop: CASSLKLAGAETQYF. The CDR3 region has the DNA TGTGCCAGCAGCTTAAAGTTAGCCGGAGCAGAGACCCAGTACTTC.

The chain employs TRBV27 and TRBJ1-3; D unclear. Deletions cut 7 bases from V and 9 bases from J, with 10 bases between. Germline CDR1 and CDR2: MNHEY and SMNVEV (reference sequence). The length of the CDR3 is 11 residues. The CDR3 bases are TGTGCCAGCAAATACGGACGCACCATATATTTT. Translation gives CASKYGRTIYF.

The chain combines TRBV2 with TRBJ1-1; unclear D gene. This CDR3 is built from 12 residues. V gave up 7 bases and J gave up 6 bases, with 12 bases separating them. The germline V gene encodes CDR1 SNHLY and CDR2 FYNNEI. This chain's CDR3 is CASKGRPPEAFF. The CDR3 DNA follows: TGTGCCAGCAAAGGCCGCCCGCCTGAAGCTTTCTTT.

This clone was recorded only once. The rearrangement links TRBV29-1 to TRBJ2-7; the D gene is possibly TRBD1 (7 bases). The V end lost 1 base, the J end lost 4 bases, and 14 bases lay between the germline ends. Germline values: CDR1 SQVTM, CDR2 ANQGSEA. The CDR3 is 14 amino acids. The CDR3 region is CSVEGGDSTYEQYF. In DNA, the CDR3 is TGCAGCGTTGAAGGGGGGGACAGTACTTACGAGCAGTACTTC.

This clone came up a few times. V and J are TRBV6-1 and TRBJ2-1; tentatively, D is TRBD1 or TRBD2 (5 bases each). Trimming stripped 3 bases from V and 1 base from J, with 10 bases between. This CDR3 contains 15 residues. Germline lookup yields CDR1 MNHNS and CDR2 SASEGT. CDR3 DNA sequence: TGTGCCAGCAGTGAGGGGGTTGGGTCCTACAATGAGCAGTTCTTC. Translated, it gives CASSEGVGSYNEQFF.

V and J are TRBV4-1 and TRBJ2-7; D possibly uses TRBD1 or TRBD2 (5 bases each). The ends were cut back, 3 bases at V and 3 bases at J, with 12 bases in the middle. This CDR3 has 14 amino acids. Looked up from germline, CDR1 is MGHRA and CDR2 is YSYEKL. CDR3 coding DNA: TGCGCCAGCAGCCAGCCGGGGACGGGCTACGAGCAGTACTTC. This codes for CASSQPGTGYEQYF.

The chain employs TRBV29-1 and TRBJ2-1; 11 bases map to TRBD2. The CDR3 spans 15 residues. CDR1 is SQVTM and CDR2 is ANQGSEA in the germline V gene. V was clipped by 6 bases and J by 7 bases; unmatched bases: 11. This CDR3 reads CSVGIAGGLGNEQFF. The CDR3 region has the DNA TGCAGCGTGGGGATAGCGGGAGGGCTTGGTAATGAGCAGTTCTTC.

The chain is built from TRBV6-2 or TRBV6-3 and TRBJ2-1, with a weak D call TRBD2 (5 bases). Trimming pared 0 bases from V and 0 bases from J, leaving 9 bases between. Germline V gene sequence: CDR1 MNHEY, CDR2 SVGEGT. The CDR3 runs 16 residues. CDR3 amino acids: CASSYSEALSYNEQFF. DNA for the CDR3: TGTGCCAGCAGTTACTCGGAGGCCCTCTCCTACAATGAGCAGTTCTTC.

This chain uses TRBV5-1 with TRBJ2-1; 8 bases agree with TRBD2. J gave up 4 bases and V 3 bases, and 18 bases lay outside the gene matches. Germline CDR1 and CDR2: SGHRS and YFSETQ. This CDR3 region has 19 residues. Here the CDR3 reads CASSYPKDPGTSGYNEQFF. The DNA of the CDR3 is TGCGCCAGCAGCTACCCAAAAGACCCCGGGACTAGTGGTTACAATGAGCAGTTCTTC.

This chain uses TRBV30 with TRBJ1-3; the D is unclear. Germline CDR1 is GTSNPN and CDR2 is SVGIG (reference sequence). The CDR3 is 12 amino acids. Trimming took 4 bases from V and 1 from J, leaving 5 bases between them. The CDR3 nucleotides read TGTGCCTGGACAGTGTCTGGAAACACCATATATTTT. This sequence encodes CAWTVSGNTIYF.

The rearrangement joins TRBV6-6 to TRBJ2-6; D is uncertain. The CDR3 length is 16 residues. V dropped 2 bases and J dropped 4 bases, with 12 bases sitting between them. Germline V gene lookup returns CDR1 MNHNY and CDR2 SVGAGI (reference sequence). CDR3 protein: CASSYDTPAGANVLTF. CDR3 sequence (DNA): TGTGCCAGCAGTTACGACACCCCCGCCGGGGCCAACGTCCTGACTTTC.

The rearrangement links TRBV5-1 to TRBJ2-5, with TRBD2 matching 9 bases. The length of the CDR3 is 18 residues. Germline CDR1 reads SGHRS; CDR2 reads YFSETQ. J gave up 2 bases and V 9 bases, and 20 bases lay outside the gene matches. Written as DNA, the CDR3 is TGCGCCACCGGGCCCGGGACAGACTCGACTAGCGGACAAGAGACCCAGTACTTC. Translating gives CATGPGTDSTSGQETQYF.

This chain links TRBV10-1 with TRBJ2-2; unclear D gene. Trimming pared 7 bases from V and 3 bases from J, leaving 18 bases between. The CDR3 sequence is 16 residues long. CDR1 and CDR2 (germline): WNHNN, SYGVQD (reference sequence). CDR3 coding DNA: TGCGCCAGCACCCCCCGACTCGGTCCGGACACCGGGGAGCTGTTTTTT. Translation: CASTPRLGPDTGELFF.